This T cell receptor beta chain emerged from a study of blood T cell repertoires in COVID-19. Study-level information: In each case, the material was cDNA or gDNA derived from T cells, B-cell-depleted T cells, or PBMCs.

TCRdb's table, derived via immunoSEQ multiplex PCR, lists solely in-frame clones and lacks some. The sample holds 110,000 to 150,000 clones, about 80% seen once. CDR1 is MNHEY and CDR2 is SVGAGI in the germline V gene. The trim removed 0 bases at V and 8 bases at J, leaving 6 bases unmatched. This CDR3 is built from 14 residues. Sequenced sample: peripheral blood. The clonotype was recovered from a man between 65 and 85 years old who had recovered from COVID-19. This chain connects TRBV6-5 to TRBJ1-2; 7 bases fit TRBD1. The CDR3 DNA reads TGTGCCAGCAGTTACTCAGGACAGGCAGGGGGCTACACCTTC. Translation: CASSYSGQAGGYTF.